This TCR beta chain came from a study of blood T cell repertoires in COVID-19. Study as a whole: COVID-19 samples, acute and convalescent, were from the United States, Italy and Spain. T cells, B-cell-depleted T cells, or PBMCs provided the cDNA or gDNA that served as material.

The CDR3 covers 14 residues. V was clipped by 9 bases and J by 4 bases; unmatched bases: 11. Germline assignment: CDR1 MNHEY and CDR2 SMNVEV (reference sequence). As originally analysed: Reference gene primers were amplified, and this amplification served to estimate nucleated cell counts. The data were produced by immunoSEQ multiplex PCR, yet TCRdb's version contains in-frame clones alone and is incomplete. D and trimming were read from the DNA, whereas the V and J calls and clone size are those reported in that table. The sample holds tens of thousands of clones, around nine tenths seen once. The sequence was collected from a human donor in a cohort sampled during active COVID-19. V is TRBV27 and J is TRBJ2-7; 8 nucleotides line up with TRBD2. The sample taken for sequencing was peripheral blood. The CDR3 region has the DNA TGTGCCAGTCGAGCGGGGGTTGGAATATACGAGCAGTACTTC. The encoded protein is CASRAGVGIYEQYF.